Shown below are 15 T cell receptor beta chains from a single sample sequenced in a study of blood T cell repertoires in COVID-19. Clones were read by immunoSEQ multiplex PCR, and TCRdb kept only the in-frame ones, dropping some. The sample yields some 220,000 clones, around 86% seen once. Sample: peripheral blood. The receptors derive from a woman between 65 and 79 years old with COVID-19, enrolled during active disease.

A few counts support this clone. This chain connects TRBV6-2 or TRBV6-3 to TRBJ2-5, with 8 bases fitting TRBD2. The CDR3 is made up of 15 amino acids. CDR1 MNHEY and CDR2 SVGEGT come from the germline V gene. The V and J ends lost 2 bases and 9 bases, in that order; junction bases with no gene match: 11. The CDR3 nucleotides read TGTGCCAGCAGTTACGGACTAGCATTCTATGAGGCCCAGTACTTC. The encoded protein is CASSYGLAFYEAQYF.

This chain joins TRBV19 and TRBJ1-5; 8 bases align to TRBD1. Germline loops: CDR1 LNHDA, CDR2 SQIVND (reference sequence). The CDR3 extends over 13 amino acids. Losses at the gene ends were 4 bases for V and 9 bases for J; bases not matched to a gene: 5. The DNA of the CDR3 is TGTGCCAGTAGTAATACAGGGGGTCCGCCCCAGCATTTT. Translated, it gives CASSNTGGPPQHF.

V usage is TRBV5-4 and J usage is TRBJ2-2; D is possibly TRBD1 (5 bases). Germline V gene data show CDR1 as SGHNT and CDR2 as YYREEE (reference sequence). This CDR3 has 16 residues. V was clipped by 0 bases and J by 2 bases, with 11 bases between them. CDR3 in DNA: TGTGCCAGCAGCTTGGGGACAAGCTTTAACACCGGGGAGCTGTTTTTT. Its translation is CASSLGTSFNTGELFF.

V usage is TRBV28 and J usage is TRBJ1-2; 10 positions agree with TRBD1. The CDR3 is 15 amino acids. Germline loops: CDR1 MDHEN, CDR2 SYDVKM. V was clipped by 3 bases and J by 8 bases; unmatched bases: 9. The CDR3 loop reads CASSFTGQGVIGYTF. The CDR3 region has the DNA TGTGCCAGCAGTTTTACCGGACAGGGGGTGATCGGCTACACCTTC.

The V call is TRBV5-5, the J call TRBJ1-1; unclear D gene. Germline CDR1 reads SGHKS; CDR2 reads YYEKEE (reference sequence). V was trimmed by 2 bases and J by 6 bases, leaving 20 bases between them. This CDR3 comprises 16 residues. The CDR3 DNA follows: TGTGCCAGCAGCTTAACTAGCTCCGAATTATGGGCTGAAGCTTTCTTT. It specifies CASSLTSSELWAEAFF.

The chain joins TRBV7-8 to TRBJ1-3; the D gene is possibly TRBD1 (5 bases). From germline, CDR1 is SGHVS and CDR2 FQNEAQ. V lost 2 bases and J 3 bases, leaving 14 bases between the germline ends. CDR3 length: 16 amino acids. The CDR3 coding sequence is TGTGCCAGCAGCTTATCGAGCTTAGGGGTTGGAAACACCATATATTTT. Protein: CASSLSSLGVGNTIYF. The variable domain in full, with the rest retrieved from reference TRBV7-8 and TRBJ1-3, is GAGVSQSPRYKVAKRGQDVALRCDPISGHVSLFWYQQALGQGPEFLTYFQNEAQLDKSGLPSDRFFAERPEGSVSTLKIQRTQQEDSAVYLCASSLSSLGVGNTIYFGEGSWLTVV.

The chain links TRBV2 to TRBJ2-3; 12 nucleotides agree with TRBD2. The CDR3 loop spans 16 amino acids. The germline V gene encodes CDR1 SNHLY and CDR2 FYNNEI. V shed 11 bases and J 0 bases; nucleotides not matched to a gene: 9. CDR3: CAFRASGRASTDTQYF. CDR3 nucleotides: TGTGCCTTCCGGGCTAGCGGGAGGGCTAGCACAGATACGCAGTATTTT.

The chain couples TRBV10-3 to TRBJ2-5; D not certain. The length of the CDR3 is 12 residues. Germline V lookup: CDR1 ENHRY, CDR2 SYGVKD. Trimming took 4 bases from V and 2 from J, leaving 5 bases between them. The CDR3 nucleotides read TGTGCCATCAGTGCTCTGCAAGAGACCCAGTACTTC. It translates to CAISALQETQYF.

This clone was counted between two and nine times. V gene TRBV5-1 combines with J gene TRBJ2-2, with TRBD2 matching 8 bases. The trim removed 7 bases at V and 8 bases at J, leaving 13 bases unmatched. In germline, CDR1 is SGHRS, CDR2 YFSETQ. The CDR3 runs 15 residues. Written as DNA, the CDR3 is TGCGCCAGCTCTCGGGTAGCGGGAAGGTCAGGGGAGCTGTTTTTT. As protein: CASSRVAGRSGELFF.

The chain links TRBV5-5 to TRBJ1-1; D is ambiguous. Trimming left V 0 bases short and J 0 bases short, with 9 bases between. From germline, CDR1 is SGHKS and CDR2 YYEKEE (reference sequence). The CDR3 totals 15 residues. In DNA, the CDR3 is TGTGCCAGCAGCTTGGTGACGGGGTTGAACACTGAAGCTTTCTTT. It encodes CASSLVTGLNTEAFF. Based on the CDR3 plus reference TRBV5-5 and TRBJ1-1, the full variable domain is DAGVTQSPTHLIKTRGQQVTLRCSPISGHKSVSWYQQVLGQGPQFIFQYYEKEERGRGNFPDRFSARQFPNYSSELNVNALLLGDSALYLCASSLVTGLNTEAFFGQGTRLTVV.

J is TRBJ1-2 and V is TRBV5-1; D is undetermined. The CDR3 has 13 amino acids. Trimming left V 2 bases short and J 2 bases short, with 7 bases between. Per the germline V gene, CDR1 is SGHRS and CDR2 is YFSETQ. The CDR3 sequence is CASSLNQNYGYTF. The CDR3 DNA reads TGCGCCAGCAGCTTAAACCAGAACTATGGCTACACCTTC.

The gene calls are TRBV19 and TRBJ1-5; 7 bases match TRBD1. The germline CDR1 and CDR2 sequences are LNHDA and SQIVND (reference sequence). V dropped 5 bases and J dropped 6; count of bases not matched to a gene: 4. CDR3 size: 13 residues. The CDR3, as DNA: TGTGCCAGTAGTCCCGACAGGGTTCAGCCCCAGCATTTT. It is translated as CASSPDRVQPQHF. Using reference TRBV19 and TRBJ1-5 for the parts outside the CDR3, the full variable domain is DGGITQSPKYLFRKEGQNVTLSCEQNLNHDAMYWYRQDPGQGLRLIYYSQIVNDFQKGDIAEGYSVSREKKESFPLTVTSAQKNPTAFYLCASSPDRVQPQHFGDGTRLSIL.

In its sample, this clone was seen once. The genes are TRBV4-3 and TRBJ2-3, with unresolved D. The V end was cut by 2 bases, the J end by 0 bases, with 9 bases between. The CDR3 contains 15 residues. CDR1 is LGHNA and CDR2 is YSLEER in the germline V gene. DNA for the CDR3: TGCGCCAGCAGCCAAACAGATAAAAGCACAGATACGCAGTATTTT. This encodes CASSQTDKSTDTQYF.

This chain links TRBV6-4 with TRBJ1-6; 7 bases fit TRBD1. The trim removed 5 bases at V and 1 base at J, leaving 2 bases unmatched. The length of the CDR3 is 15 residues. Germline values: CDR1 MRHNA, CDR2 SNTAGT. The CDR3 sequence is CASSRQGSYNSPLHF. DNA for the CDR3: TGTGCCAGCAGTAGACAGGGATCCTATAATTCACCCCTCCACTTT.

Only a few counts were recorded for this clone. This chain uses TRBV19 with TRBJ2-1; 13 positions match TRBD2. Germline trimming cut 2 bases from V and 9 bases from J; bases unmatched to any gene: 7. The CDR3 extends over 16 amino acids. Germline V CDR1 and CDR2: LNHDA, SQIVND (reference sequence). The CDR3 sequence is CASSIRGTSGIGEQFF. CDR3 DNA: TGTGCCAGTAGTATAAGGGGGACTAGCGGGATTGGTGAGCAGTTCTTC. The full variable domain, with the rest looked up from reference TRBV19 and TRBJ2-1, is DGGITQSPKYLFRKEGQNVTLSCEQNLNHDAMYWYRQDPGQGLRLIYYSQIVNDFQKGDIAEGYSVSREKKESFPLTVTSAQKNPTAFYLCASSIRGTSGIGEQFFGPGTRLTVL.